This T cell receptor (beta chain) is drawn from a study of cytomegalovirus exposure and HLA in healthy donors. Findings and limits, study-wide: Presence/absence comparisons presumed near-even sequencing depth among donors.

This clone was recorded a few times. Its antigen remains unidentified. The PCR was carried out with 60 Vbeta primers and 13 Jbeta primers. TCRdb's table, derived via immunoSEQ multiplex PCR, lists solely in-frame clones and lacks some. The repertoire holds under 150,000 clones, with roughly 79% as singletons. The CDR3 runs 15 residues. CDR1 is MNHNS, CDR2 SASEGT, per germline. Trimming took 5 bases from V and 6 from J, leaving 17 bases between them. The chain couples TRBV6-1 to TRBJ1-5; D is perhaps TRBD1 (6 bases). This receptor was obtained from a woman in her thirties or forties in good health and CMV-seronegative. Sequencing was done on a sample of PBMCs. The CDR3 is CASSPPGAGSQPQHF. CDR3 DNA sequence: TGTGCCAGCAGTCCCCCAGGGGCCGGTAGTCAGCCCCAGCATTTT.